Shown below are 21 T cell receptor beta chains from a single sample sequenced in a study of memory CD8 T cells in hepatitis C reinfection. Regarding time point: pre-reinfection, 55 to 20 weeks before reinfection detection. Sorted cells were sequenced directly ex vivo without any in vitro expansion. TCRdb keeps only in-frame clones here, not all; method: immunoSEQ multiplex PCR. The repertoire holds tens of thousands of clones, nearly 90% seen once, with approximately 1% in the top ten. The sequenced sample consisted of naive CD8+ T cells sorted from blood. These receptors were obtained from a man aged 18-30 years with hepatitis C virus infection.

The V gene is TRBV6-1, the J gene TRBJ2-7, with 9 bases that match TRBD1. Trimming took 2 bases from V and 2 from J; bases not matched to a gene: 4. Germline CDR1 MNHNS, CDR2 SASEGT. This CDR3 spans 15 amino acids. The DNA for the CDR3 is TGTGCCAGCAGTGAATGGGACAGGGACACCTACGAGCAGTACGTC. This gives the protein CASSEWDRDTYEQYV.

This clone has a handful of counts. The rearrangement uses TRBV2 and TRBJ2-7; 9 bases are a match to TRBD1. This CDR3 comprises 14 residues. The junction had 6 bases not matched to a gene; V was cut back by 4 bases and J by 5 bases. In germline, CDR1 is SNHLY, CDR2 FYNNEI. CDR3 amino acids: CASSAGRDRDEQYV. The CDR3 region has the DNA TGTGCCAGCAGTGCGGGCCGGGACAGGGACGAGCAGTACGTC.

This chain connects TRBV29-1 to TRBJ1-2; D gene uncertain. V was shortened by 0 bases and J by 4 bases, with 9 bases between the two germline ends. CDR3 length: 13 amino acids. Germline CDR1 reads SQVTM; CDR2 reads ANQGSEA. This CDR3 reads CSVEEGQFYGYTF. Written as DNA, the CDR3 is TGCAGCGTTGAAGAGGGCCAGTTCTATGGCTACACCTTC. The full variable domain, its missing parts supplied by reference TRBV29-1 and TRBJ1-2, is SAVISQKPSRDICQRGTSLTIQCQVDSQVTMMFWYRQQPGQSLTLIATANQGSEATYESGFVIDKFPISRPNLTFSTLTVSNMSPEDSSIYLCSVEEGQFYGYTFGSGTRLTVV.

This clone showed up just a few times. Written as DNA, the CDR3 is TGCGCCAGCAGCCCAGGACGGGAGGATCTCACTGAAGCTTTCTTT. This encodes CASSPGREDLTEAFF. The V and J genes are TRBV4-1 and TRBJ1-1; D not certain. Trimming took 4 bases from V and 4 from J, leaving 16 bases between them. The CDR3 consists of 15 residues. The germline V gene has CDR1 MGHRA and CDR2 YSYEKL.

V and J are TRBV13 and TRBJ1-1, with 9 nucleotides matching TRBD1. The ends lost 8 bases at V and 0 bases at J; junction bases unmatched: 7. The CDR3 is 15 residues long. Germline CDR1 reads PRHDT; CDR2 reads FYEKMQ (reference sequence). This chain's CDR3 is CASGLGTGMNTEAFF. The CDR3 nucleotides read TGTGCCAGCGGACTCGGGACAGGGATGAACACTGAAGCTTTCTTT.

J is TRBJ1-1 and V is TRBV5-1; tentatively, D is TRBD1 (6 bases). The length of the CDR3 is 14 residues. Trimming cost V 4 bases and J 5 bases, with 15 bases left between them. Germline V gene lookup returns CDR1 SGHRS and CDR2 YFSETQ. The CDR3 coding sequence is TGCGCCAGCAGCCCGGATCCAGGGGCAACTGAAGCTTTCTTT. Its translation is CASSPDPGATEAFF.

This chain links TRBV27 with TRBJ2-5, with D maybe TRBD1 (8 bases). The CDR3 runs 15 residues. Germline lookup yields CDR1 MNHEY and CDR2 SMNVEV (reference sequence). Between the trimmed V and J ends, which lost 2 bases and 5 bases, there was a span of 15 bases. CDR3: CASSLSGQGGETQYF. The CDR3 region has the DNA TGTGCCAGCAGTTTAAGTGGACAGGGAGGGGAGACCCAGTACTTC.

This chain's CDR3 is CASSELMGEGLFEQYF. In DNA, the CDR3 is TGTGCCAGCAGTGAATTAATGGGGGAGGGCCTTTTCGAGCAGTACTTC. The chain has TRBV6-1 and TRBJ2-5; TRBD2 agrees at 7 bases. The J call is uncertain, as TRBJ2-7 better fits the DNA end. There are 16 residues in the CDR3. Germline CDR1 and CDR2: MNHNS and SASEGT.

The V and J genes are TRBV7-6 and TRBJ2-1; a weak D match, TRBD2 (7 bases). The CDR3 covers 14 residues. Germline lookup yields CDR1 SGHVS and CDR2 FNYEAQ. Trimming took off 0 bases at V and 10 bases at J, with 13 bases between the two ends. CDR3 coding DNA: TGTGCCAGCAGCTTAGCGGGAGGGGGAAGGGAGCAGTTCTTC. The encoded protein is CASSLAGGGREQFF.

On this clone: Germline is not matched at one junction end, which may reflect a read error. V and J are TRBV7-7 and TRBJ2-1, with 14 bases lining up with TRBD2. Looked up from germline, CDR1 is SSHAT and CDR2 is FNYEAQ (reference sequence). The CDR3 sequence is 14 residues long. CDR3 region: CASSAGLAGVEQFF. The CDR3 DNA sequence: TGTGCTAGCAGCGCGGGACTAGCGGGAGTTGAGCAGTTCTTC.

A single count supports this clone. The gene calls are TRBV15 and TRBJ1-3, with D perhaps TRBD1 (6 bases). This CDR3 contains 15 residues. Germline loops: CDR1 LNHNV, CDR2 YYDKDF (reference sequence). Trimming shortened V by 0 bases and J by 0 bases, and 6 bases separated the two germline ends. The DNA of the CDR3 is TGTGCCACCAGCAGAGACAGGGGCTCTGGAAACACCATATATTTT. Amino acid sequence: CATSRDRGSGNTIYF.

CDR3: CASSGERTGGFEQYF. Here the CDR3 DNA reads TGTGCCAGCAGCGGGGAGAGGACAGGGGGCTTCGAGCAGTACTTC. The J gene is TRBJ2-7, the V gene TRBV5-6; 11 bases align to TRBD1. The germline V gene has CDR1 SGHDT and CDR2 YYEEEE. V gave up 4 bases and J gave up 6 bases; unmatched junction bases: 9. This CDR3 is built from 15 residues. Complete variable domain (other parts from reference TRBV5-6 and TRBJ2-7): DAGVTQSPTHLIKTRGQQVTLRCSPKSGHDTVSWYQQALGQGPQFIFQYYEEEERQRGNFPDRFSGHQFPNYSSELNVNALLLGDSALYLCASSGERTGGFEQYFGPGTRLTVT.

The chain links TRBV28 to TRBJ1-5; a possible D gene is TRBD1 (5 bases). Germline assignment: CDR1 MDHEN and CDR2 SYDVKM. The CDR3 extends over 15 amino acids. V was cut by 3 bases and J by 5 bases, with 14 bases left in between. CDR3 sequence: CASSLGRTHHQPQHF. The CDR3 DNA is TGTGCCAGCAGTTTGGGGCGGACACATCATCAGCCCCAGCATTTT.

Notes on this clone: Mismatch with germline at one junction end may stem from a read error. This chain links TRBV2 with TRBJ1-1; TRBD1 agrees at 10 bases. CDR1 and CDR2 from the germline V gene are SNHLY and FYNNEI. This CDR3 region has 16 residues. The CDR3 DNA reads TGTGTCAGCAGAGCGGACAGGGGGATGGTGAACACTGAAGCTTTCTTT. It encodes CVSRADRGMVNTEAFF.

The J gene is TRBJ2-2, the V gene TRBV30; D might be TRBD1 (6 bases). Per germline, CDR1 GTSNPN and CDR2 SVGIG (reference sequence). V was trimmed by 8 bases and J by 0 bases, leaving 19 bases between them. The CDR3 contains 16 residues. This CDR3 is CAGKRDTSANTGELFF. The CDR3 nucleotides read TGTGCCGGAAAACGGGACACTTCCGCGAACACCGGGGAGCTGTTTTTT.

The chain recombines TRBV27 with TRBJ2-7, with D tentatively TRBD2 (6 bases). This CDR3 region has 15 residues. Trimming removed 4 bases from V and 0 bases from J, with 13 bases in between. Germline CDR1 and CDR2: MNHEY and SMNVEV (reference sequence). CDR3 coding DNA: TGTGCCAGCAGTTCCCGGGACGGGGGCTCCTACGAGCAGTACTTC. Encoded protein: CASSSRDGGSYEQYF.

This chain uses TRBV5-4 with TRBJ2-5, with TRBD2 identical over 14 bases. The CDR3 spans 19 residues. The germline V gene has CDR1 SGHNT and CDR2 YYREEE (reference sequence). After removal of 3 bases from V and 4 bases from J, the junction contained 14 bases not matched to a gene. In DNA form, the CDR3 reads TGTGCCAGCAGCTCCGGGACTAGCGGGGGCTTGGGGCCCTCAGAGACCCAGTACTTC. Its protein product is CASSSGTSGGLGPSETQYF.

The chain is built from TRBV6-6 and TRBJ1-1; D gene unclear. The germline V gene has CDR1 MNHNY and CDR2 SVGAGI (reference sequence). This CDR3 is 13 amino acids long. Between the trimmed V and J ends, which lost 0 bases and 6 bases, there was a span of 8 bases. CDR3 coding DNA: TGTGCCAGCAGTTACTCAGGGCGGGCTGAAGCTTTCTTT. Translation: CASSYSGRAEAFF.

The chain links TRBV9 to TRBJ2-2; 10 positions match TRBD1. V was pared by 0 bases and J by 6 bases, with 2 bases of the junction left unmatched. CDR1 SGDLS and CDR2 YYNGEE come from the germline V gene. CDR3 length: 15 residues. CDR3 DNA sequence: TGTGCCAGCAGCGTAGTTGACAGGGGGCCCGGGGAGCTGTTTTTT. As protein: CASSVVDRGPGELFF.

The rearrangement uses TRBV19 and TRBJ1-2, with 11 bases lining up with TRBD1. Germline V lookup: CDR1 LNHDA, CDR2 SQIVND (reference sequence). The trim removed 6 bases at V and 0 bases at J, leaving 9 bases unmatched. The length of the CDR3 is 17 residues. This CDR3 is CASSNRDRGDPNYGYTF. As DNA, the CDR3 is TGTGCCAGTAGCAACCGGGACAGGGGGGATCCTAACTATGGCTACACCTTC.

The chain uses TRBV11-2 and TRBJ2-7; D is unresolved. In germline, CDR1 is SGHAT, CDR2 FQNNGV. V dropped 2 bases and J dropped 1 base, with 3 bases sitting between them. This CDR3 is built from 12 residues. The CDR3 region has the DNA TGTGCCAGCAGCTTACAGTCCTACGAGCAGTACTTC. The encoded protein is CASSLQSYEQYF.